This T cell receptor (beta chain) appears in the sequencing data of a study of T cell responses to AZD1222 COVID-19 vaccine. Overall study results and limits: Nearly half of the spike-specific TCRs reportedly recognize variant regions that carry no mutations. Donors were largely white British and mainly female; clonal diversity was possibly underestimated.

With respect to this clone: Its matching antigen is unknown.

Trimming took off 1 base at V and 4 bases at J, with 13 bases between the two ends. There are 15 residues in the CDR3. CDR1 is ENHRY and CDR2 is SYGVKD in the germline V gene. Profiling relied on immunoSEQ multiplex PCR, and the TCRdb table lists in-frame clones only, not all of them. The sample holds 130,000 or so clones; just over 90% are singletons and the top ten take about 1.9%. The sequence was collected from an adult in good health. The specimen was peripheral blood, collected on day 0 of AZD1222 vaccination. The chain links TRBV10-3 to TRBJ1-1; the D gene is possibly TRBD1 (6 bases). CDR3 sequence: CAISEFRDTVTEAFF. As DNA, the CDR3 is TGTGCCATCAGTGAGTTCCGGGACACGGTCACTGAAGCTTTCTTT.